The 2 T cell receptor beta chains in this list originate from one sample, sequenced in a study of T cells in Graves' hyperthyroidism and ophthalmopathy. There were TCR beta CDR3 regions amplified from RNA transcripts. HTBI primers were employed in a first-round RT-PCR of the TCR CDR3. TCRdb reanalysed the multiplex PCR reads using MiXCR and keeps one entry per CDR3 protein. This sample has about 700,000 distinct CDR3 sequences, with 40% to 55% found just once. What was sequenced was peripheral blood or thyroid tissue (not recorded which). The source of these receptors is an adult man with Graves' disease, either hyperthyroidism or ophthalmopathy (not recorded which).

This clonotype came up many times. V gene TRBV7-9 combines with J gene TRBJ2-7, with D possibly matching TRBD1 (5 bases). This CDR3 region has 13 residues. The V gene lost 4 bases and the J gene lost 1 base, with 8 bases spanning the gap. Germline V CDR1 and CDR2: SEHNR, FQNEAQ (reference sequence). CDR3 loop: CASSSRDSYEQYF. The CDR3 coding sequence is TGTGCCAGCAGCTCCAGGGATTCCTACGAGCAGTACTTC.

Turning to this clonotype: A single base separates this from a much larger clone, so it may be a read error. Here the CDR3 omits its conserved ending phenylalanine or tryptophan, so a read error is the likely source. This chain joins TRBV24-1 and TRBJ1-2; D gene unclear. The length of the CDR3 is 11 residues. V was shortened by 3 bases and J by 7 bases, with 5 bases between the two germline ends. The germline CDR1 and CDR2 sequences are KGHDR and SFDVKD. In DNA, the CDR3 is TGTGCCACCAGTGATGGGGTTGGCTACACCTCC. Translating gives CATSDGVGYTS.